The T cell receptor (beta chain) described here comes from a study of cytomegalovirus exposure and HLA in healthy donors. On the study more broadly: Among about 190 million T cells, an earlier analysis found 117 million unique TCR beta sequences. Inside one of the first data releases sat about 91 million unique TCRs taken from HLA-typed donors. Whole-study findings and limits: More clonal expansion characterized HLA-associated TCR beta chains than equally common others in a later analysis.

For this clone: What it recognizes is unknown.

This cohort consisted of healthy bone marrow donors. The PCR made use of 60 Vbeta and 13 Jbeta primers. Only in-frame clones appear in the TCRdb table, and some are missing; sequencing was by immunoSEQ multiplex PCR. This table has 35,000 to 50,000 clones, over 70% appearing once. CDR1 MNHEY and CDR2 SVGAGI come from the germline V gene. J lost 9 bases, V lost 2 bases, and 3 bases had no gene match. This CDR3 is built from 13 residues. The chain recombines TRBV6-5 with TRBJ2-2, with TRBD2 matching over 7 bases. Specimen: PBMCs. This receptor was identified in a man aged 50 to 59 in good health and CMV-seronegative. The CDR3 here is CASSYPSGRELFF. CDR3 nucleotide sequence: TGTGCCAGCAGTTACCCCAGCGGGAGGGAGCTGTTTTTT.